This is a list of T cell receptor beta chains from one sample in a study of blood T cell repertoires in COVID-19. Profiling relied on immunoSEQ multiplex PCR, and the TCRdb table lists in-frame clones only, not all of them. The data contain about 260,000 clones, over 80% of them singletons. The sample comprised peripheral blood. The source of these receptors is a woman aged 40-49 years who had recovered from COVID-19. The CDR3 runs from the conserved cysteine through the conserved F or W. The order of the fields is V gene, D gene, clone size, J gene, CDR3 protein, CDR3 DNA. A D gene is named only where the DNA matches it firmly. Clone sizes are given selectively: once, few, many, or a class where the clone is expanded.

v_gene: TRBV6-2/TRBV6-3
d_gene: -
abundance: once
j_gene: TRBJ1-1
CDR3aa: CASSYIRGAVDTEAFF
CDR3nt: TGTGCCAGCAGTTACATACGGGGGGCGGTGGACACTGAAGCTTTCTTT

v_gene: TRBV19
d_gene: -
abundance: -
j_gene: TRBJ1-4
CDR3aa: CASTTGQSEKLFF
CDR3nt: TGTGCCAGTACCACAGGGCAGAGTGAAAAACTGTTTTTT

v_gene: TRBV6-5
d_gene: -
abundance: -
j_gene: TRBJ2-7
CDR3aa: CASSPSGTSYEQYF
CDR3nt: TGTGCCAGCTCCCCCTCGGGTACCTCCTACGAGCAGTACTTC

v_gene: TRBV4-3
d_gene: TRBD2
abundance: once
j_gene: TRBJ2-3
CDR3aa: CASSQWGLAEASTDTQYF
CDR3nt: TGCGCCAGCAGCCAGTGGGGACTAGCGGAAGCTAGCACAGATACGCAGTATTTT

v_gene: TRBV7-9
d_gene: -
abundance: -
j_gene: TRBJ2-3
CDR3aa: CASSLTGSLADTQYF
CDR3nt: TGTGCCAGCAGCTTAACAGGGAGTCTTGCAGATACGCAGTATTTT

v_gene: TRBV10-3
d_gene: TRBD2
abundance: once
j_gene: TRBJ2-7
CDR3aa: CAIRLAGGHEQYF
CDR3nt: TGTGCCATCCGTCTAGCGGGGGGGCACGAGCAGTACTTC

v_gene: TRBV6-5
d_gene: -
abundance: -
j_gene: TRBJ2-3
CDR3aa: CASRSGYGTDTQYF
CDR3nt: TGTGCCAGCAGGAGCGGTTACGGGACAGATACGCAGTATTTT

v_gene: TRBV5-4
d_gene: TRBD1
abundance: -
j_gene: TRBJ1-1
CDR3aa: CASSLGPGQADTEAFF
CDR3nt: TGTGCCAGCAGCTTGGGCCCGGGACAGGCGGACACTGAAGCTTTCTTT

v_gene: TRBV15
d_gene: -
abundance: -
j_gene: TRBJ2-2
CDR3aa: CATSRDRAGAHGELFF
CDR3nt: TGTGCCACCAGCAGAGATAGAGCAGGGGCCCACGGGGAGCTGTTTTTT

v_gene: TRBV19
d_gene: -
abundance: -
j_gene: TRBJ2-7
CDR3aa: CASSIDSETALYEQYF
CDR3nt: TGTGCCAGTAGTATAGATTCCGAGACAGCCCTCTACGAGCAGTACTTC

v_gene: TRBV9
d_gene: TRBD1
abundance: -
j_gene: TRBJ2-6
CDR3aa: CASTSGQGVSGANVLTF
CDR3nt: TGTGCCAGCACCTCGGGACAGGGAGTGAGTGGGGCCAACGTCCTGACTTTC

v_gene: TRBV19
d_gene: -
abundance: -
j_gene: TRBJ1-5
CDR3aa: CASSIGARAGPLNQPQHF
CDR3nt: TGTGCCAGTAGTATTGGGGCCAGGGCAGGGCCCCTCAATCAGCCCCAGCATTTT

v_gene: TRBV5-1
d_gene: -
abundance: -
j_gene: TRBJ2-7
CDR3aa: CASSLADSSYEQYF
CDR3nt: TGCGCCAGCAGCTTGGCCGACAGCTCCTACGAGCAGTACTTC

v_gene: TRBV6-5
d_gene: -
abundance: -
j_gene: TRBJ1-5
CDR3aa: CASSRTLSNQPQHF
CDR3nt: TGTGCCAGCAGTCGGACACTTAGCAATCAGCCCCAGCATTTT

v_gene: TRBV3-1/TRBV3-2
d_gene: -
abundance: -
j_gene: TRBJ2-7
CDR3aa: CASSQDRKFLSSYEQYF
CDR3nt: TGTGCCAGCAGCCAAGATCGAAAGTTCCTGAGCTCCTACGAGCAGTACTTC

v_gene: TRBV7-2
d_gene: TRBD1
abundance: -
j_gene: TRBJ1-4
CDR3aa: CASRMITGDQKLFF
CDR3nt: TGTGCCAGCAGGATGATAACAGGGGACCAAAAACTGTTTTTT

v_gene: TRBV12-5
d_gene: TRBD1
abundance: -
j_gene: TRBJ2-5
CDR3aa: CASGHPPGGVETQYF
CDR3nt: TGTGCTAGTGGTCATCCACCAGGGGGCGTAGAGACCCAGTACTTC

v_gene: TRBV6-2/TRBV6-3
d_gene: TRBD2
abundance: -
j_gene: TRBJ2-1
CDR3aa: CASRYRAGEAYNEQFF
CDR3nt: TGTGCCAGCAGATACCGAGCGGGGGAGGCCTACAATGAGCAGTTCTTC

v_gene: TRBV5-6
d_gene: TRBD1
abundance: -
j_gene: TRBJ1-3
CDR3aa: CASSPLGQTTSGNTIYF
CDR3nt: TGTGCCAGCAGCCCATTGGGACAGACAACCTCTGGAAACACCATATATTTT

v_gene: TRBV18
d_gene: TRBD2
abundance: few
j_gene: TRBJ2-3
CDR3aa: CASSPLAGGSTDTQYF
CDR3nt: TGTGCCAGCTCACCCCTCGCGGGGGGTAGCACAGATACGCAGTATTTT

v_gene: TRBV14
d_gene: -
abundance: -
j_gene: TRBJ1-1
CDR3aa: CASSHYGTKNTEAFF
CDR3nt: TGTGCCAGCAGCCATTACGGGACAAAGAACACTGAAGCTTTCTTT

v_gene: TRBV9
d_gene: -
abundance: -
j_gene: TRBJ2-4
CDR3aa: CASSDNRESSKNIQYF
CDR3nt: TGTGCCAGCAGCGACAACAGGGAGTCATCCAAAAACATTCAGTACTTC

v_gene: TRBV27
d_gene: TRBD1
abundance: -
j_gene: TRBJ1-5
CDR3aa: CASSPTGGAQPQHF
CDR3nt: TGTGCCAGCAGTCCGACAGGGGGAGCTCAGCCCCAGCATTTT

v_gene: TRBV6-2/TRBV6-3
d_gene: -
abundance: -
j_gene: TRBJ2-1
CDR3aa: CASSYPHTSKDEQFF
CDR3nt: TGTGCCAGCAGTTACCCCCACACTAGCAAGGATGAGCAGTTCTTC

v_gene: TRBV29-1
d_gene: -
abundance: -
j_gene: TRBJ2-7
CDR3aa: CSVGYSIGGGEQYF
CDR3nt: TGCAGCGTTGGCTACTCCATCGGTGGAGGCGAGCAGTACTTC

v_gene: TRBV3-1/TRBV3-2
d_gene: -
abundance: -
j_gene: TRBJ2-1
CDR3aa: CASSQQGRAEQFF
CDR3nt: TGTGCCAGCAGCCAACAGGGTAGGGCTGAGCAGTTCTTC

v_gene: TRBV11-2
d_gene: -
abundance: -
j_gene: TRBJ2-7
CDR3aa: CASSLLTGSPMEQYF
CDR3nt: TGTGCCAGCAGCTTATTGACGGGTAGTCCTATGGAGCAGTACTTC

v_gene: TRBV18
d_gene: TRBD2
abundance: -
j_gene: TRBJ2-3
CDR3aa: CASSPFSGGLAGDTQYF
CDR3nt: TGTGCCAGCTCACCTTTCTCTGGCGGCCTAGCGGGAGATACGCAGTATTTT

v_gene: TRBV9
d_gene: -
abundance: -
j_gene: TRBJ1-5
CDR3aa: CASSVDPGNQPQHF
CDR3nt: TGTGCCAGCAGCGTAGACCCGGGCAATCAGCCCCAGCATTTT

v_gene: TRBV19
d_gene: TRBD1
abundance: few
j_gene: TRBJ1-4
CDR3aa: CASSGQGGEKLFF
CDR3nt: TGTGCCAGTTCGGGACAGGGAGGCGAAAAACTGTTTTTT

v_gene: TRBV6-1
d_gene: -
abundance: once
j_gene: TRBJ1-6
CDR3aa: CASSEVEIYNSPLHF
CDR3nt: TGTGCCAGCAGTGAAGTTGAGATTTACAATTCACCCCTCCACTTT

v_gene: TRBV7-2
d_gene: -
abundance: -
j_gene: TRBJ2-1
CDR3aa: CASSFQWGLSTYNEQFF
CDR3nt: TGTGCCAGCAGCTTCCAGTGGGGACTTTCGACCTACAATGAGCAGTTCTTC

v_gene: TRBV7-8
d_gene: -
abundance: -
j_gene: TRBJ2-5
CDR3aa: CASSLKETQYF
CDR3nt: TGTGCCAGCAGCCTTAAAGAGACCCAGTACTTC

v_gene: TRBV12-3/TRBV12-4
d_gene: TRBD2
abundance: -
j_gene: TRBJ2-5
CDR3aa: CASRPSGQETQYF
CDR3nt: TGTGCCAGCCGGCCTAGCGGTCAAGAGACCCAGTACTTC

v_gene: TRBV5-4
d_gene: TRBD2
abundance: once
j_gene: TRBJ2-5
CDR3aa: CASSFGASGGEETQYF
CDR3nt: TGTGCCAGCAGCTTTGGGGCTAGCGGGGGGGAAGAGACCCAGTACTTC

v_gene: TRBV10-1
d_gene: -
abundance: -
j_gene: TRBJ2-7
CDR3aa: CASSESRGKSYEQYF
CDR3nt: TGCGCCAGCAGTGAGTCTCGGGGAAAAAGCTACGAGCAGTACTTC

v_gene: TRBV11-3
d_gene: -
abundance: once
j_gene: TRBJ2-2
CDR3aa: CASSRTAPGELFF
CDR3nt: TGTGCCAGCAGCCGGACAGCTCCCGGGGAGCTGTTTTTT

v_gene: TRBV5-4
d_gene: TRBD1
abundance: -
j_gene: TRBJ2-1
CDR3aa: CASTSSSDRVYEQFF
CDR3nt: TGTGCCAGCACCTCATCAAGCGACAGGGTGTATGAGCAGTTCTTC

v_gene: TRBV10-1
d_gene: TRBD1
abundance: once
j_gene: TRBJ2-2
CDR3aa: CASSEFGTGVSTGELFF
CDR3nt: TGCGCCAGCAGTGAATTTGGCACAGGGGTCTCCACCGGGGAGCTGTTTTTT